The 20 T cell receptor beta chains below were found in one sample sequenced in a study of glioma-infiltrating T cells. The iRepertoire nested amplicon-rescue multiplex PCR amplified TCR alpha and beta CDR3s from RNA. One entry per CDR3 protein results from TCRdb running MiXCR on the multiplex PCR reads. The table has about 130,000 distinct CDR3 sequences, about 25% seen once. The sample consisted of glioma tissue, nonneoplastic brain tissue, or PBMCs (not recorded which). Receptor source: a human donor with low-grade glioma or glioblastoma, undergoing nonglioma brain surgery, or in good health (not recorded which).

This clonotype was seen many times. The CDR3 spells CASSPISGGVMKQFF. The CDR3 coding sequence is TGTGCCAGCAGCCCCATTAGCGGGGGGGTAATGAAGCAGTTCTTC. The chain links TRBV25-1 to TRBJ2-1; 11 bases align to TRBD2. V dropped 6 bases and J dropped 11; count of bases not matched to a gene: 12. Germline V gene sequence: CDR1 MGHDK, CDR2 SYGVNS. The CDR3 is 15 residues long.

The chain links TRBV7-9 to TRBJ1-1; perhaps TRBD1 as D (6 bases). This CDR3 spans 15 amino acids. In germline, CDR1 is SEHNR, CDR2 FQNEAQ (reference sequence). Trimming shortened V by 5 bases and J by 2 bases, and 15 bases separated the two germline ends. CDR3 sequence: CASSVNTGQNTEAFF. In nucleotides, the CDR3 is TGTGCCAGCAGCGTCAACACGGGACAAAACACTGAAGCTTTCTTT.

This clonotype showed up many times. The V and J genes are TRBV20-1 and TRBJ1-2; D gene uncertain. Per the germline V gene, CDR1 is DFQATT and CDR2 is SNEGSKA (reference sequence). Trimming pared 5 bases from V and 5 bases from J, leaving 18 bases between. The CDR3 contains 14 residues. Here the CDR3 DNA reads TGCAGTGCTGTTTCGGACCCAAGGTGGTATGGCTACACCTTC. Translated, it gives CSAVSDPRWYGYTF.

A few counts support this clonotype. The chain carries TRBV29-1 and TRBJ1-4; D gene uncertain. The germline gives CDR1 SQVTM, CDR2 ANQGSEA. Trimming removed 4 bases at V and 7 bases at J, with 13 bases between. The CDR3 has 13 amino acids. The CDR3 protein is CSVVGGIGEKLFF. The DNA of the CDR3 is TGCAGCGTTGTTGGAGGGATCGGTGAAAAACTGTTTTTT.

This chain joins TRBV19 and TRBJ2-3; the D is unclear. The V end lost 0 bases, the J end lost 1 base, and 8 bases lay between the germline ends. The germline V gene encodes CDR1 LNHDA and CDR2 SQIVND (reference sequence). This CDR3 spans 15 amino acids. For the CDR3, the DNA is TGTGCCAGTAGTATAGATGCCCAAGGCACAGATACGCAGTATTTT. It codes for CASSIDAQGTDTQYF.

This clonotype has more than one count but fewer than ten. The CDR3 DNA reads as TGTGCCAGCACTCTACAGGGAGGTGGAAACACCATATATTTT. This gives the protein CASTLQGGGNTIYF. The gene calls are TRBV7-9 and TRBJ1-3, with a possible D match to TRBD1 (6 bases). The CDR3 is 14 residues long. V was cut by 7 bases and J by 3 bases, with 13 bases left in between. Germline loops: CDR1 SEHNR, CDR2 FQNEAQ (reference sequence).

This clonotype appeared a few times. The chain joins TRBV2 to TRBJ1-4; no clear D gene. The CDR3 covers 14 residues. Germline V gene lookup returns CDR1 SNHLY and CDR2 FYNNEI. V dropped 4 bases and J dropped 5 bases, with 11 bases sitting between them. This CDR3 is CASSVELPNEKLFF. In DNA form, the CDR3 reads TGTGCCAGCAGTGTTGAGCTTCCCAATGAAAAACTGTTTTTT.

A remark on this clonotype: The junction does not match germline at one end; this may be a read error. The chain carries TRBV7-9 and TRBJ2-5; 7 bases line up with TRBD2. The J call is in doubt because the DNA end fits TRBJ2-1 better. The CDR3 is 18 residues long. Germline CDR1 and CDR2: SEHNR and FQNEAQ (reference sequence). CDR3 nucleotide sequence: TGTGCCAGCAGCTTATCTGTGACCGGGCAGCGGGGAGGCAATAAGCAGTTCTTC. It is translated as CASSLSVTGQRGGNKQFF.

The rearrangement joins TRBV12-3 or TRBV12-4 to TRBJ2-5; D may be TRBD2 (5 bases). The V and J ends lost 9 bases and 1 base respectively, with 18 bases between them. This CDR3 region has 15 residues. Written as DNA, the CDR3 is TGTGCCAGATCCCTCTTGGGTGCGGGCCAAGAGACCCAGTACTTC. Translated: CARSLLGAGQETQYF.

This clonotype was seen ten or more times. The chain joins TRBV27 to TRBJ1-4; TRBD1 might be the D (5 bases). This CDR3 has 14 residues. Germline-derived CDR1 and CDR2 are MNHEY and SMNVEV (reference sequence). The V gene lost 2 bases and the J gene lost 7 bases, with 11 bases spanning the gap. The CDR3 DNA is TGTGCCAGCAGTTTACGGCAGGGTGGTGAAAAACTGTTTTTT. Protein product: CASSLRQGGEKLFF.

This chain links TRBV28 with TRBJ2-1; no reliable D call. Germline V gene data show CDR1 as MDHEN and CDR2 as SYDVKM. CDR3 length: 12 residues. Trimming removed 3 bases at V and 3 bases at J, with 3 bases between. CDR3 amino acids: CASSFHYNEQFF. CDR3 sequence (DNA): TGTGCCAGCAGTTTCCACTACAATGAGCAGTTCTTC. Supplemented by reference TRBV28 and TRBJ2-1, the full variable domain reads DVKVTQSSRYLVKRTGEKVFLECVQDMDHENMFWYRQDPGLGLRLIYFSYDVKMKEKGDIPEGYSVSREKKERFSLILESASTNQTSMYLCASSFHYNEQFFGPGTRLTVL.

The chain couples TRBV12-3 or TRBV12-4 to TRBJ1-1; possibly TRBD1 for D (5 bases). The CDR3 length is 15 residues. Trimming pared 5 bases from V and 9 bases from J, leaving 22 bases between. The CDR3, as DNA: TGTGCCAGCAGTACCATGGCAGGGAGAGGCAGTAAAGCTTTCTTT. Its protein product is CASSTMAGRGSKAFF.

This clonotype was seen at least ten times. J is TRBJ2-3 and V is TRBV28, with a possible D match to TRBD2 (5 bases). The CDR3 runs 13 residues. CDR1 and CDR2 (germline): MDHEN, SYDVKM. Deletions cut 1 base from V and 4 bases from J, with 6 bases between. CDR3 sequence: CASSLLRADTQYF. CDR3 bases: TGTGCCAGCAGTTTATTGAGGGCAGATACGCAGTATTTT. Drawing the rest from reference TRBV28 and TRBJ2-3, the complete variable domain is DVKVTQSSRYLVKRTGEKVFLECVQDMDHENMFWYRQDPGLGLRLIYFSYDVKMKEKGDIPEGYSVSREKKERFSLILESASTNQTSMYLCASSLLRADTQYFGPGTRLTVL.

This clonotype came up a few times. The chain joins TRBV6-1 to TRBJ2-5, with TRBD2 as a possible D gene (6 bases). The germline CDR1 and CDR2 sequences are MNHNS and SASEGT. The V and J ends lost 7 bases and 4 bases respectively, with 19 bases between them. CDR3 size: 15 residues. CDR3: CASTPGLTPRETQYF. The CDR3 DNA reads as TGTGCCAGCACCCCTGGACTAACACCACGAGAGACCCAGTACTTC.

This clonotype showed up just a few times. The chain joins TRBV6-6 to TRBJ2-3, with a weak D call TRBD2 (6 bases). The CDR3 spans 15 residues. V was cut by 0 bases and J by 3 bases, with 10 bases left in between. The V gene's germline CDR1 is MNHNY and CDR2 SVGAGI (reference sequence). The CDR3 nucleotides are TGTGCCAGCAGTTACTCCGGCCGGGGGACAGATACGCAGTATTTT. Its translation is CASSYSGRGTDTQYF.

This clonotype was seen ten or more times. The rearrangement uses TRBV6-1 and TRBJ2-5; D ambiguous. Trimming removed 3 bases from V and 7 bases from J, with 9 bases in between. There are 12 residues in the CDR3. The germline V gene encodes CDR1 MNHNS and CDR2 SASEGT. The CDR3 sequence is CASSDWLSTQYF. Written as DNA, the CDR3 is TGTGCCAGCAGTGATTGGTTGTCGACCCAGTACTTC.

V usage is TRBV7-2 and J usage is TRBJ1-6; D might be TRBD1 (6 bases). The CDR3 is 15 amino acids. The V end was cut by 0 bases, the J end by 7 bases, with 10 bases between. Germline CDR1 SGHTA, CDR2 FQGNSA. This CDR3 is CASSLAQGRNSPLHF. The CDR3, as DNA: TGTGCCAGCAGCTTAGCTCAGGGGCGCAATTCACCCCTCCACTTT.

This chain connects TRBV11-2 to TRBJ2-5, with TRBD1 matching over 11 bases. CDR1 SGHAT and CDR2 FQNNGV come from the germline V gene. This CDR3 region has 15 residues. The V gene end was trimmed by 6 bases and the J gene end by 3 bases; junction bases not matched to a gene: 6. The CDR3 here is CASSSRDRGKETQYF. CDR3 DNA: TGTGCCAGCAGTTCCCGGGACAGGGGGAAAGAGACCCAGTACTTC.

This clonotype was detected ten times or more. J is TRBJ2-7 and V is TRBV6-1, with 10 nucleotides matching TRBD2. The germline gives CDR1 MNHNS, CDR2 SASEGT. The ends lost 5 bases at V and 0 bases at J; junction bases unmatched: 7. This CDR3 region has 16 residues. CDR3 sequence: CASSFKSGGASYEQYV. CDR3 bases: TGTGCCAGCAGTTTCAAAAGCGGGGGGGCCTCCTACGAGCAGTACGTC.

A remark on this clonotype: One base away lies a much larger clone, so this may be a sequencing read error. The CDR3 does not close with the conserved phenylalanine or tryptophan, likely indicating a read error. The chain couples TRBV28 to TRBJ2-1; TRBD2 agrees at 8 bases. The CDR3 has 15 amino acids. The trim removed 2 bases at V and 7 bases at J, leaving 7 bases unmatched. The V gene's germline CDR1 is MDHEN and CDR2 SYDVKM. In DNA, the CDR3 is TGTGCCAGCAGTTTAGTCGGGGGGGCCGCTAATGAGCAGTTCCTC. Translation: CASSLVGGAANEQFL.